This T cell receptor beta chain comes out of a study of blood T cells in healthy people across ages (dated by TCRdb to the mid-2010s). Study-wide context: In model experiments, roughly one uniquely barcoded TCR beta cDNA molecule per two T cells was captured by template switching. Age-related changes in TCR beta repertoire diversity were measured in the study by deep sequencing normalized with unique cDNA molecular identifiers. Donors were grouped into four age groups: young (average about 15 years), middle-aged (roughly 40), aged (roughly 62) and long-lived (82). To avoid experimental bias, donors of different ages were spread randomly across the sequencing lanes. Using the same blood draw, the study looked at two additional independent replicas of 1 million unique cDNA reads for two donors, one aged 18 to 30 and the other aged 80 or older.

Libraries were constructed by 5' RACE. TCRdb lists the instrument as Illumina HiSeq 2500. A second PCR of about 6 to 11 cycles was performed with a sample-barcoded 5' primer and a J-beta primer mix. A unique molecular identifier was introduced onto each TCR beta cDNA molecule by a template-switch 5' adaptor carrying 12 random nucleotides. Each sample yielded at least 2.5 million CDR3-containing paired-end reads. First-strand cDNA synthesis was performed from all RNA using the Mint cDNA synthesis kit, with priming by a TRBC-specific oligonucleotide. Following uracil-DNA glycosylase treatment, all cDNA underwent a first 18-cycle PCR with the universal primers M1SS and BC2_uni_R. As for the original processing: For normalization, 1 million high-quality reads were randomly selected from each sample, with every read carrying a distinct molecular identifier. Reads with shared molecular identifiers were discarded instead of being binned into consensus sequences. MiTCR, run with a Q25 quality threshold and the strictest error-elimination algorithm, handled CDR3 identification, clonotype clustering and error correction. A nonparametric unseen species model with Euler transformation was used to estimate a lower bound on total TCR beta diversity. The raw public data were reprocessed by TCRdb itself: fastp quality trimming at Q25, MiXCR clonotype calling, in-frame beta chains only. A single entry per CDR3 protein holds the most common genes and DNA from its merged rows. TCRdb, not the original authors, processed these V and J calls. This sample holds 1.2 million to 1.5 million distinct CDR3 sequences; roughly 59% were observed only once. Approximately 7% of the sample is held by the ten biggest clonotypes.

The donors were about 40 Caucasian individuals from Russia, aged roughly 6 to 95 years, who were systemically healthy. Each donor gave about 9.7 milliliters of peripheral blood, drawn into EDTA-treated Vacutainer tubes. Ficoll-Paque density-gradient centrifugation was used to isolate PBMCs, with at least 6.5 million per sample. Trizol reagent was used to extract total RNA from the PBMCs, yielding at least 6 micrograms per sample. For every donor, flow cytometry on a PBMC aliquot measured the percentage of naive CD45RAhigh/CD27high T cells. General conclusions and limits of the study: Conclusive comparison of naive and antigen-experienced compartments was prevented by the profiling of bulk unsorted PBMCs. There was a strong correlation between observed TCR beta diversity and the percentage of naive T cells measured by flow cytometry. Compared with the aged group, the long-lived group had more naive CD4+ T cells, fewer expanded clones and increased TCR diversity, a pattern suggesting age selection. Estimates of total diversity based on one million sequenced T cells were regarded as lower bounds and as underestimates. Because the CMV infection status of the donors was unknown, age-related changes in expanded clonotypes may potentially have been confounded. As age increased, observed TCR beta diversity per million T cells dropped in a roughly linear way, and a significant reduction was already evident by age 40.

A note on this clonotype: Its antigen is currently not known. Per-base qualities were not stored, and no clone one base away is much larger.

CDR1 LGHDT and CDR2 YNNKEL are derived from the germline V gene (reference sequence). V and J are truncated by 0 bases and 2 bases respectively, leaving an intervening sequence of 10 bases. From the cysteine up to the phenylalanine, the CDR3 has a length of 15 residues. The DNA shown is the 45-base CDR3, in frame from base 1. This clonotype was obtained from a man aged 18 to 35 in good health. In this chain, TRBV3-1 is recombined with TRBJ1-1; tentative D gene TRBD1, with 5 bases matching. The sequenced sample was blood. The nucleotides read TGTGCCAGCAGCCAAGATTGGGGCAGAAACACTGAAGCTTTCTTT. Its protein is CASSQDWGRNTEAFF. Reference TRBV3-1 and TRBJ1-1 proteins supply the regions before and after the CDR3; the full variable domain is: DTAVSQTPKYLVTQMGNDKSIKCEQNLGHDTMYWYKQDSKKFLKIMFSYNNKELIINETVPNRFSPKSPDKAHLNLHINSLELGDSAVYFCASSQDWGRNTEAFFGQGTRLTVV.